Ten or more counts support the clone carrying this TCR beta chain. Its specificity is not known. The study tagged each TCR cDNA molecule with a unique molecular identifier. TCRdb re-analysed the 5' RACE reads in MiXCR, keeping a single row per CDR3 protein. Among about 29,000 distinct CDR3 sequences listed, around 9.2% were seen once. The time point: sample taken at primary tumor resection. The study sequenced unsorted whole RNA from tumor, nontumor lung or frozen PBMC. The donors comprised some 72 untreated early-stage non-small cell lung cancer patients. Germline-derived CDR1 and CDR2 are KGHDR and SFDVKD. V lost 2 bases, J lost 1 base, and 10 bases lay in between. The CDR3 totals 15 residues. This specimen belongs to a study of spatial heterogeneity in lung cancer. Study summary: A consistent excess of beta-chain over alpha-chain sequences was detected. General study findings and limits: TCRs found ubiquitously expanded in tumor appeared in blood more at resection than at follow-up.

This receptor was taken from a female donor with early-stage non-small cell lung cancer. The V and J genes are TRBV24-1 and TRBJ2-5; possibly TRBD1 or TRBD2 for D (5 bases each). Source: PBMCs, taken at surgery. CDR3 bases: TGTGCCACCAGTGATTCTGCCGGGACCCAAGAGACCCAGTACTTC. It yields the protein CATSDSAGTQETQYF.